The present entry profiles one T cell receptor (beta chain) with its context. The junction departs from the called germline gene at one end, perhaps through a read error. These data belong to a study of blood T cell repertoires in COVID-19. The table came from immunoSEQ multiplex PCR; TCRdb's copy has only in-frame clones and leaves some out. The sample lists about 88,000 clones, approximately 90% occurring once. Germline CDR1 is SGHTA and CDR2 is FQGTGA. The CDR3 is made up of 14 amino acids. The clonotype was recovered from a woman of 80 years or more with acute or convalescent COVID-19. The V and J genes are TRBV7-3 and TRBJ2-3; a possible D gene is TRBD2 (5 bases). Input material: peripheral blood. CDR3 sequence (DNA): TGTGCCAGCAGCCTAACCGGGGACACAGATACGCAGTATTTT. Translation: CASSLTGDTDTQYF. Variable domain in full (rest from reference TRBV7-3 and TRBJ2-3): GAGVSQTPSNKVTEKGKYVELRCDPISGHTALYWYRQSLGQGPEFLIYFQGTGAADDSGLPNDRFFAVRPEGSVSTLKIQRTERGDSAVYLCASSLTGDTDTQYFGPGTRLTVL.